One sample yielded the 8 T cell receptor beta chains listed below, sequenced in a study of long-term antiretroviral therapy in people with HIV (dated by TCRdb to about 2022). The immunoSEQ hsTCRB v3.0 assay was used at survey level resolution for TRB variable region sequencing. TCRdb provides this immuneACCESS table in a form limited to in-frame rearrangements. Some clones are lacking; in checked studies, under half of them reflect an unresolved V gene, and why the rest are absent is not known. In all, the sample holds some 17,000 clones, and around four fifths of those were seen once. The ten largest make up approximately 12% of the sample. The specimen was unsorted PBMCs, collected about 3.3 years after starting antiretroviral therapy. The source is a woman aged 40 to 50 with HIV.

The chain employs TRBV25-1 and TRBJ2-1, with D possibly TRBD1 on 5 matching bases. The CDR3 runs 17 residues. Germline V gives CDR1 MGHDK, CDR2 SYGVNS. V shed 3 bases and J shed 3 bases, with 18 bases lying between them. Here the CDR3 DNA reads TGTGCCAGCAGTGACGGTACGCAGGGTATAAACTACAATGAGCAGTTCTTC. This encodes CASSDGTQGINYNEQFF.

A word on this clone: At one of its ends the junction is not consistent with the germline gene, which may arise from a read error. The chain joins TRBV7-8 to TRBJ2-3; D remains ambiguous. The germline V gene has CDR1 SGHVS and CDR2 FQNEAQ. The CDR3 contains 10 residues. CDR3 sequence reads: CASSLEAESF. The CDR3 DNA follows: TGTGCCAGCAGCTTAGAGGCAGAGAGTTTT.

In DNA, the CDR3 is TGTGCCAGCAGCCAAGGGATCCCCGGACAGCGCCTCATGAACACTGAAGCTTTCTTT. Protein: CASSQGIPGQRLMNTEAFF. The rearrangement links TRBV7-2 to TRBJ1-1; D is perhaps TRBD1 (6 bases). The CDR3 loop spans 19 amino acids. Germline lookup yields CDR1 SGHTA and CDR2 FQGNSA. Between the trimmed V and J ends, which lost 5 bases and 0 bases, there was a span of 25 bases. The full variable domain, completed using reference TRBV7-2 and TRBJ1-1, is GAGVSQSPSNKVTEKGKDVELRCDPISGHTALYWYRQSLGQGLEFLIYFQGNSAPDKSGLPSDRFSAERTGGSVSTLTIQRTQQEDSAVYLCASSQGIPGQRLMNTEAFFGQGTRLTVV.

The J gene is TRBJ1-2, the V gene TRBV29-1; possibly TRBD1 for D (5 bases). The CDR3 is 12 amino acids. Germline V gene lookup returns CDR1 SQVTM and CDR2 ANQGSEA. V dropped 1 base and J dropped 6 bases, with 9 bases sitting between them. The CDR3 is CSVEGNRNGYTF. The CDR3 nucleotides are TGCAGCGTTGAAGGGAACAGGAATGGCTACACCTTC. The variable domain in full, with the rest retrieved from reference TRBV29-1 and TRBJ1-2, is SAVISQKPSRDICQRGTSLTIQCQVDSQVTMMFWYRQQPGQSLTLIATANQGSEATYESGFVIDKFPISRPNLTFSTLTVSNMSPEDSSIYLCSVEGNRNGYTFGSGTRLTVV.

The gene calls are TRBV27 and TRBJ1-6, with D possibly matching TRBD1 (5 bases). Germline CDR1 is MNHEY and CDR2 is SMNVEV (reference sequence). V lost 2 bases, J lost 7 bases, and 12 bases lay in between. This CDR3 spans 15 amino acids. The CDR3 nucleotides are TGTGCCAGCAGTTTAGGTGACAGAACAAATTCACCCCTCCACTTT. Translating it yields CASSLGDRTNSPLHF.

The rearrangement uses TRBV5-6 and TRBJ1-2; 8 bases are a match to TRBD1. The CDR3 extends over 17 amino acids. The V and J ends lost 0 bases and 4 bases, in that order; junction bases with no gene match: 11. Germline V gene sequence: CDR1 SGHDT, CDR2 YYEEEE. DNA of the CDR3: TGTGCCAGCAGCTTGGTGGACAGGGACCTGGAGGGCTATGGCTACACCTTC. It yields the protein CASSLVDRDLEGYGYTF.

This rearrangement joins TRBV9 to TRBJ1-1; D is ambiguous. The V gene's germline CDR1 is SGDLS and CDR2 YYNGEE. V was shortened by 5 bases and J by 7 bases, with 12 bases between the two germline ends. The CDR3 is made up of 12 amino acids. Here the CDR3 reads CASSLREVEAFF. CDR3 bases: TGTGCCAGCAGTCTCCGGGAGGTTGAAGCTTTCTTT.

V usage is TRBV30 and J usage is TRBJ1-3; unclear D gene. Trimming removed 4 bases at V and 4 bases at J, with 8 bases between. Germline CDR1 and CDR2: GTSNPN and SVGIG (reference sequence). The CDR3 consists of 12 residues. The DNA for the CDR3 is TGTGCCTGGAAGGCGGGAGGAAACACCATATATTTT. It yields the protein CAWKAGGNTIYF.